The clone carrying this TCR beta chain was seen a few times. Its antigen is unidentified. The data are from a study of blood T cells in healthy people across ages. Whole-study results and caveats: Per million T cells, the diversity of TCR beta decreased roughly linearly as age advanced.

Donors each provided 7.5 to 10 milliliters of peripheral blood. Samples had at least 6.5 million PBMCs isolated from them. A J-beta primer mix and a sample-barcoded 5' primer were used in a second PCR of about 6 to 12 cycles. A template-switch adaptor containing 12 random nucleotides labeled each cDNA molecule. TCRdb re-called the 5' RACE reads through MiXCR, storing one row per CDR3 protein. The sample lists about 640,000 distinct CDR3 sequences, approximately 59% occurring once. Input material: blood. This sequence originates from a man in his 60s in good health.

CDR3: CASSGGLAGSSYNEQFF. Written as DNA, the CDR3 is TGCGCCAGCAGCGGGGGACTAGCGGGGTCTTCCTACAATGAGCAGTTCTTC. The chain recombines TRBV5-1 with TRBJ2-1; 13 bases line up with TRBD2. The trim removed 4 bases at V and 1 base at J, leaving 5 bases unmatched. The CDR3 is 17 residues long. Per the germline V gene, CDR1 is SGHRS and CDR2 is YFSETQ.